The sequence of this T cell receptor (beta chain) was determined in a study of T cell responses to AZD1222 COVID-19 vaccine. Study information: Samples with a second dose at about 4 or about 12 weeks were pooled together. Overall study findings and caveats: Per reports, nearly half of all spike-specific TCRs target regions that are unmutated in variants. Breadth and depth of Spike-specific TCRs rose after two AZD1222 doses. The study sampled repertoires only after the peak T cell response.

Concerning this clone: No antigen is known for it.

Profiling relied on immunoSEQ multiplex PCR, and the TCRdb table lists in-frame clones only, not all of them. The repertoire consists of some 180,000 clones, with roughly 92% occurring once and the leading ten covering more than 1.5%. CDR1 SGHRS and CDR2 YFSETQ come from the germline V gene. CDR3 length equals 15 residues. With 0 bases removed from V and 3 bases from J, the gap between germline ends came to 9 bases. The sequence was obtained from an adult in good health. The specimen was peripheral blood, collected on day 0 of AZD1222 vaccination. The rearrangement joins TRBV5-1 to TRBJ1-4; D uncertain. The CDR3 loop is CASSLVAGPNEKLFF. DNA of the CDR3: TGCGCCAGCAGCTTGGTCGCTGGGCCTAATGAAAAACTGTTTTTT.